These T cell receptor beta chains were read from a single sample in a study of T cells in Graves' hyperthyroidism and ophthalmopathy. TCRdb redid the calling of the multiplex PCR reads with MiXCR, one entry per CDR3 protein. The sample holds approximately 560,000 distinct CDR3 sequences; around a sixth are singletons and the top ten take about 7%. The sequenced material came from blood. All receptors come from a woman aged 30 to 39 with Graves' hyperthyroidism. CDR3s include the opening cysteine and the closing phenylalanine or tryptophan. A D gene is named only where the DNA matches it firmly. Size values are once, few and many counts, or a class for expanded clones, and some rows have none.

DNA	CDR3	V	D	size	J
TGTGCCAGCAGCTTGGAATGGAATCAGCCCCAGCATTTT	CASSLEWNQPQHF	TRBV5-5	NA	NA	TRBJ1-5
TGCAGCGTTGAAGTCACTTCCAACAGGGGGCGAGCCAACGTCCTGACTTTC	CSVEVTSNRGRANVLTF	TRBV29-1	TRBD1	NA	TRBJ2-6
TGTGCCAGCACCACGGACAGGGACAATGAGCAGTTCTTC	CASTTDRDNEQFF	TRBV10-3	TRBD1	NA	TRBJ2-1
TGCGCCAGCAGCCAAGTGGGACTAGCGGGACCCACAGATACGCAGTATTTT	CASSQVGLAGPTDTQYF	TRBV4-3	TRBD2	NA	TRBJ2-3
TGCGCCAGCAGCCCCACTAGCGGGAGGTCCAACACCGGGGAGCTGTTTTTT	CASSPTSGRSNTGELFF	TRBV5-1	TRBD2	many	TRBJ2-2
TGTGCCACCAGTGATCCTTCCGGGACTAACGAGCAGTACTTC	CATSDPSGTNEQYF	TRBV24-1	TRBD2	many	TRBJ2-7
TGCGCCAGCAGTGCGGGACAGCTAGCGGGTTTCTATGGCTACACCTTC	CASSAGQLAGFYGYTF	TRBV10-2	TRBD1	few	TRBJ1-2
TGCGCCAGCAGCCAAGCTCAGGCATCAGATACGCAGTATTTT	CASSQAQASDTQYF	TRBV4-3	NA	many	TRBJ2-3
TGTGCCAGCAGAGAACTAGCGGGAGGGGCCAACGTCCTGACTTTC	CASRELAGGANVLTF	TRBV28	TRBD2	few	TRBJ2-6
TGTGCCAGCAGCTTAAACGGAGCTGAAGCTTTCTTT	CASSLNGAEAFF	TRBV7-2	NA	many	TRBJ1-1
TGTGCCAGCAGCACCGGGACAGGGATCGTCAAGCAGTACTTC	CASSTGTGIVKQYF	TRBV11-1	TRBD1	many	TRBJ2-7
TGTGCCAGCAGCGACACAGGTAGCAATCAGCCCCAGCATTTT	CASSDTGSNQPQHF	TRBV6-1	NA	many	TRBJ1-5
TGTGCCAGCATCGCGCTAGCCGGCTACAATGAGCAGTTCTTC	CASIALAGYNEQFF	TRBV6-1	NA	many	TRBJ2-1
TGTGCCAGTAGTATCATCGTTTCCGGGGAGCTGTTTTTT	CASSIIVSGELFF	TRBV19	NA	few	TRBJ2-2
TGCAGTGCTAGAGACTTGGGACTAGCGGGAGGCTCCTACAATGAGCAGTTCTTC	CSARDLGLAGGSYNEQFF	TRBV20-1	TRBD2	many	TRBJ2-1
TGTGCCAGCAGCGCACAGGTCACGAACACTGAAGCTTTCTTT	CASSAQVTNTEAFF	TRBV9	NA	few	TRBJ1-1
TGTGCCAGCAGTCTGGCCGTGACGCAGTTCTTC	CASSLAVTQFF	TRBV6-1	NA	few	TRBJ2-1
TGCAGTGCTGCGTCGGGGTTTGTCGACACTGAAGCTTTCTTT	CSAASGFVDTEAFF	TRBV20-1	NA	many	TRBJ1-1
TGTGCCAGCAGTCTGCGATGGGGACAGGGGGACTCTGGGGCCAACGTCCTGACTTTC	CASSLRWGQGDSGANVLTF	TRBV12-3/TRBV12-4	TRBD1	NA	TRBJ2-6
TGTGCCAGCAGCCCCCAGTCTTTGCGTGAAGCTTTCTTT	CASSPQSLREAFF	TRBV14	NA	NA	TRBJ1-1
TGCGCCAGCAGCTTGGTTTCAGGGGCTGGCGAGACCCAGTACTTC	CASSLVSGAGETQYF	TRBV5-1	NA	many	TRBJ2-5
TGCGCCAGCAGCCGGGCCCCGGAAAGCTCCTACAATGAGCAGTTCTTC	CASSRAPESSYNEQFF	TRBV5-1	NA	NA	TRBJ2-1
TGCAGTGCTAGAGATCTAGGGAATGAGCAGTTCTTC	CSARDLGNEQFF	TRBV20-1	NA	NA	TRBJ2-1
TGTGCCAGCAGTAACCCGGACAGAAGGACCGGGGAGCTGTTTTTT	CASSNPDRRTGELFF	TRBV27	NA	NA	TRBJ2-2
TGCGCCAGCAGCTTGCGGACCGGGACAGCGAACACTGAAGCTTTCTTT	CASSLRTGTANTEAFF	TRBV4-1	TRBD1	many	TRBJ1-1
TGTGCCAGCAGTTTTCTTATGGTGGACACAGATACGCAGTATTTT	CASSFLMVDTDTQYF	TRBV12-3/TRBV12-4	NA	many	TRBJ2-3
TGCAGTGCTTCTCCGGGGGGGAGATGGAAACTGTTTTTT	CSASPGGRWKLFF	TRBV20-1	NA	few	TRBJ1-4
TGTGCCAGCACGGTAAAAACAGGGAATTCACCCCTCCACTTT	CASTVKTGNSPLHF	TRBV2	NA	many	TRBJ1-6
TGTGCCAGCAGTTACTCCGGACAGGTACCCTACGAGCAGTACTTC	CASSYSGQVPYEQYF	TRBV6-5	TRBD1	NA	TRBJ2-7
TGTGCCAGCAGTAACCGGGACGGAAGGAACACTGAAGCTTTCTTT	CASSNRDGRNTEAFF	TRBV6-1	NA	many	TRBJ1-1
TGTGCCAGTAGTATAGGTCCGATGGGGGGCTACGAGCAGTACTTC	CASSIGPMGGYEQYF	TRBV19	NA	few	TRBJ2-7
TGTGCCAGCACCTCCACGCGGGATAGCACAGATACGCAGTATTTT	CASTSTRDSTDTQYF	TRBV6-1	NA	few	TRBJ2-3
TGCGGTGCTAGAGGGCTGAACACTCAAGCTTTCTTT	CGARGLNTQAFF	TRBV20-1	NA	NA	TRBJ1-1
TGTGCCAGCAGTGCTGGCCAAGACTATGGCTACACCTTC	CASSAGQDYGYTF	TRBV27	NA	many	TRBJ1-2
TGTGCTAGCAGCCTCGGGACTGCGTACCAAGAGACCCAGTACTTC	CASSLGTAYQETQYF	TRBV7-7	NA	NA	TRBJ2-5
TGTGCCAGCTCACCACCTACAGGGGTCCACGAGCAGTACTTC	CASSPPTGVHEQYF	TRBV18	TRBD1	many	TRBJ2-7
TGTGCCAGCAGCCCAATGGGAAGCACAGATACGCAGTATTTT	CASSPMGSTDTQYF	TRBV9	NA	many	TRBJ2-3
TGTGCCAGCAGCTTAGTTGGGGTACCGCGCGAGCAGTACTTC	CASSLVGVPREQYF	TRBV7-2	NA	many	TRBJ2-7
TGTGCCAGCAGTTTATCTTCCCCCAATGAGCAGTTCTTC	CASSLSSPNEQFF	TRBV27	NA	few	TRBJ2-1
TGTGCCAGTAGTATACACGTTCGGGACAGGGGTACGCGGGAGCTGTTTTTT	CASSIHVRDRGTRELFF	TRBV19	TRBD1	NA	TRBJ2-2
TGTGCCAGCAGCCATGTCTGGAACACCGGGGAGCTGTTTTTT	CASSHVWNTGELFF	TRBV14	NA	NA	TRBJ2-2
TGTGCCAGCAGCCTTCAGAGTCGGGGTGAGCAGTTCTTC	CASSLQSRGEQFF	TRBV7-2	NA	many	TRBJ2-1
TGTGCCAGCAGCCCTAGCGGGGCAAACTCCTACGAGCAGTACTTC	CASSPSGANSYEQYF	TRBV7-9	TRBD2	NA	TRBJ2-7
TGTGCCAGCAGCAACGGACAGGGGGATACAGATACGCAGTATTTT	CASSNGQGDTDTQYF	TRBV7-2	TRBD1	few	TRBJ2-3
TGTGCCAGCAGCGTAGCCACTAGCGGTGACACCGGGGAGCTGTTTTTT	CASSVATSGDTGELFF	TRBV9	TRBD2	NA	TRBJ2-2
TGCGCCAGCAGCTTGGACTCCATCTACAATGAGCAGTTCTTC	CASSLDSIYNEQFF	TRBV5-1	NA	few	TRBJ2-1
TGTGCCAGTAGTGCGAATAGCGGGGGGTACTACGAGCAGTACTTC	CASSANSGGYYEQYF	TRBV19	TRBD2	NA	TRBJ2-7
TGCAGTGCTAGAGACACAGGATTTACCTTAGATACGCAGTATTTT	CSARDTGFTLDTQYF	TRBV20-1	NA	many	TRBJ2-3